The 15 T cell receptor beta chains presented below share a single source sample, sequenced in a study of cytomegalovirus exposure and HLA in healthy donors. The PCR used 60 Vbeta and 13 Jbeta primers. Profiling relied on immunoSEQ multiplex PCR, and the TCRdb table lists in-frame clones only, not all of them. The sample includes 150,000 to 200,000 clones, 79% of them seen just once. The source material was PBMCs. Source of these receptors: a woman in her twenties or thirties in good health and CMV-seropositive.

The V and J genes are TRBV19 and TRBJ1-4; a possible D gene is TRBD1 (5 bases). The CDR3 is made up of 14 amino acids. The V end lost 8 bases, the J end lost 7 bases, and 17 bases lay between the germline ends. Germline V gene sequence: CDR1 LNHDA, CDR2 SQIVND (reference sequence). CDR3: CASHMRRVGEKLFF. The DNA for the CDR3 is TGTGCCAGTCATATGCGCAGGGTGGGTGAAAAACTGTTTTTT.

The V and J genes are TRBV7-7 and TRBJ2-3; 14 positions match TRBD2. Trimming at V came to 5 bases and at J to 1 base, leaving 2 bases not matched to a gene. This CDR3 comprises 16 residues. The germline CDR1 and CDR2 sequences are SSHAT and FNYEAQ (reference sequence). CDR3 region: CASSLGLAGGTDTQYF. The CDR3 DNA is TGTGCCAGCAGCCTGGGACTAGCGGGGGGCACAGATACGCAGTATTTT. Combining the CDR3 with reference TRBV7-7 and TRBJ2-3 gives the whole variable domain GAGVSQSPRYKVTKRGQDVTLRCDPISSHATLYWYQQALGQGPEFLTYFNYEAQPDKSGLPSDRFSAERPEGSISTLTIQRTEQRDSAMYRCASSLGLAGGTDTQYFGPGTRLTVL.

This sequence joins TRBV6-1 and TRBJ1-6; D is undetermined. This CDR3 has 17 residues. CDR1 and CDR2 from the germline V gene are MNHNS and SASEGT. V shed 2 bases and J shed 7 bases, with 18 bases lying between them. DNA for the CDR3: TGTGCCAGCAGTGAATATCCCCCGGGAAGCGTCAATTCACCCCTCCACTTT. It encodes CASSEYPPGSVNSPLHF.

This chain links TRBV11-3 with TRBJ1-1; no definite D call. There are 13 residues in the CDR3. V lost 0 bases and J lost 11, with 13 bases in between. Germline CDR1 SGHNT, CDR2 YENEEA. Here the CDR3 reads CASSLDRRRRAFF. The CDR3 region has the DNA TGTGCCAGCAGCTTAGATCGAAGGAGGAGGGCTTTCTTT. Complete variable domain (other parts from reference TRBV11-3 and TRBJ1-1): EAGVVQSPRYKIIEKKQPVAFWCNPISGHNTLYWYLQNLGQGPELLIRYENEEAVDDSQLPKDRFSAERLKGVDSTLKIQPAELGDSAVYLCASSLDRRRRAFFGQGTRLTVV.

This clone was seen only a few times. V gene TRBV6-5 combines with J gene TRBJ2-3; D is unresolved. With 4 bases removed from V and 2 bases from J, the gap between germline ends came to 7 bases. Germline V gives CDR1 MNHEY, CDR2 SVGAGI. The CDR3 covers 13 residues. The CDR3 DNA sequence: TGTGCCAGCAGTTCCTCTAACACAGATACGCAGTATTTT. Its translation: CASSSSNTDTQYF.

The gene calls are TRBV9 and TRBJ2-3; 7 nucleotides agree with TRBD2. The trim removed 4 bases at V and 2 bases at J, leaving 7 bases unmatched. Germline V CDR1 and CDR2: SGDLS, YYNGEE. This CDR3 contains 15 residues. The CDR3 DNA sequence: TGTGCCAGCAGCCCCCAAGCGGGGCACACAGATACGCAGTATTTT. Residues: CASSPQAGHTDTQYF.

This clone was detected only once. The V call is TRBV2, the J call TRBJ1-2; D remains ambiguous. This CDR3 region has 14 residues. Germline V gives CDR1 SNHLY, CDR2 FYNNEI. The V gene lost 4 bases and the J gene lost 6 bases, with 15 bases spanning the gap. As DNA, the CDR3 is TGTGCCAGCAGTGTCGTCGGGAGTCTGCATGGCTACACCTTC. Its protein is CASSVVGSLHGYTF.

This clone was counted a few times. This chain joins TRBV6-5 and TRBJ2-3; D may be TRBD2 (6 bases). Germline V CDR1 and CDR2: MNHEY, SVGAGI. The CDR3 loop spans 15 amino acids. Trimming left V 5 bases short and J 0 bases short, with 12 bases between. CDR3 in amino acids: CASSTERVSTDTQYF. The CDR3 bases are TGTGCCAGCAGTACCGAGCGGGTTAGCACAGATACGCAGTATTTT.

The genes are TRBV27 and TRBJ1-1, with 9 bases aligning to TRBD1. Germline V gene sequence: CDR1 MNHEY, CDR2 SMNVEV (reference sequence). Germline trimming cut 2 bases from V and 10 bases from J; bases unmatched to any gene: 5. The CDR3 is made up of 13 amino acids. In nucleotides, the CDR3 is TGTGCCAGCAGTTTAACAGGGGGCGCCGGAGCTTTCTTT. Its translation is CASSLTGGAGAFF.

V is TRBV19 and J is TRBJ2-2; maybe TRBD2 (5 bases). Trimming cost V 5 bases and J 2 bases, with 12 bases left between them. This CDR3 region has 15 residues. Germline loops: CDR1 LNHDA, CDR2 SQIVND (reference sequence). CDR3 sequence: CASSAWGDNTGELFF. The CDR3 DNA reads TGTGCCAGTAGTGCTTGGGGAGACAACACCGGGGAGCTGTTTTTT.

The chain joins TRBV10-3 to TRBJ1-1; no clear D. CDR1 is ENHRY and CDR2 is SYGVKD in the germline V gene. This CDR3 has 13 amino acids. Trimming stripped 2 bases from V and 10 bases from J, with 14 bases between. CDR3 coding DNA: TGTGCCATCAGTGAGACATCGGGGATCCGAGCTTTCTTT. Its translation: CAISETSGIRAFF.

This clone was seen only a few times. J is TRBJ2-5 and V is TRBV13; TRBD1 matches 9 bases. Unmatched junction bases numbered 12, after V lost 5 bases and J lost 2 bases. CDR3 size: 17 residues. Per the germline V gene, CDR1 is PRHDT and CDR2 is FYEKMQ (reference sequence). CDR3 DNA sequence: TGTGCCAGCAGCCAAGGATCCGGGACAGGGAGACAAGAGACCCAGTACTTC. It encodes CASSQGSGTGRQETQYF.

The chain joins TRBV27 to TRBJ2-1; 7 nucleotides match TRBD2. V shed 1 base, J shed 0 bases, and the junction held 6 bases outside the gene matches. The CDR3 loop spans 17 amino acids. Germline CDR1 and CDR2: MNHEY and SMNVEV (reference sequence). This CDR3 is CASSLWGGLSSYNEQFF. CDR3 bases: TGTGCCAGCAGTTTATGGGGAGGGTTGAGCTCCTACAATGAGCAGTTCTTC.

Only a few counts were recorded for this clone. The rearrangement links TRBV25-1 to TRBJ1-3; D perhaps matches TRBD1 (5 bases). Germline V lookup: CDR1 MGHDK, CDR2 SYGVNS. V was clipped by 7 bases and J by 6 bases, with 13 bases between them. This CDR3 spans 13 amino acids. The CDR3: CASTARGVNTIYF. The DNA for the CDR3 is TGTGCCAGCACCGCAAGGGGCGTAAACACCATATATTTT.

The chain is built from TRBV7-8 and TRBJ2-5; D unclear. CDR1 and CDR2 (germline): SGHVS, FQNEAQ. This CDR3 comprises 14 residues. V was trimmed by 4 bases and J by 4 bases, leaving 13 bases between them. CDR3 loop: CASSSEPPGETQYF. CDR3 nucleotides: TGTGCCAGCAGCTCAGAACCCCCTGGAGAGACCCAGTACTTC.